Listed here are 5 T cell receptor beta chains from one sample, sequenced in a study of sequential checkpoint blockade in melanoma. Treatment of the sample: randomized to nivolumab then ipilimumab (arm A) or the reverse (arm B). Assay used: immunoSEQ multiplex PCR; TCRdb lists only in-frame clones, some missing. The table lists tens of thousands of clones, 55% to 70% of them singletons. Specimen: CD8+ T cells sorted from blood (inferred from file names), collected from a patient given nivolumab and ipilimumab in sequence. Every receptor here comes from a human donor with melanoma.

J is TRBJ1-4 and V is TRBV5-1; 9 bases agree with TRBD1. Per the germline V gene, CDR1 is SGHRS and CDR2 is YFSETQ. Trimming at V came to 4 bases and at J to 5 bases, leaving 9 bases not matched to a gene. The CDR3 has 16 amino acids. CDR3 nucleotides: TGCGCCAGCAGCCCTGCTGGGACAGGGAGGAATGAAAAACTGTTTTTT. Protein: CASSPAGTGRNEKLFF.

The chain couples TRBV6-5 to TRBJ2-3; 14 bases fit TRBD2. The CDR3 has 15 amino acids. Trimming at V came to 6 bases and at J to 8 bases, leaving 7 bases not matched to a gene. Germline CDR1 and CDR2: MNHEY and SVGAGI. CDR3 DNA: TGTGCCAGCAGAATGGGACTAGCGGGGGCTACTACGCAGTATTTT. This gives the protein CASRMGLAGATTQYF.

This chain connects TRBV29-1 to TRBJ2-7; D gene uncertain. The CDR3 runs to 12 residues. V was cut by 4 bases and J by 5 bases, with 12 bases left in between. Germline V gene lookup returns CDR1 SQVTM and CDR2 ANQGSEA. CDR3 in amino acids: CSVVWLGHEQYF. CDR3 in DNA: TGCAGCGTTGTGTGGTTGGGCCACGAGCAGTACTTC.

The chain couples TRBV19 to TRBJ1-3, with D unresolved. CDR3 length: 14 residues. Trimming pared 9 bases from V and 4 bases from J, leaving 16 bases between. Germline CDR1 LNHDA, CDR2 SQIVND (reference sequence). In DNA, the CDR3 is TGTGCCAGCCGATTCGGTGGAGGAGGAAACACCATATATTTT. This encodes CASRFGGGGNTIYF.

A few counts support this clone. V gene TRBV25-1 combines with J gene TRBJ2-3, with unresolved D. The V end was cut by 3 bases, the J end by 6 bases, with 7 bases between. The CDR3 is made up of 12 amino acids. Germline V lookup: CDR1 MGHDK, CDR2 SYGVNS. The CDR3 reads CASSESLDTQYF. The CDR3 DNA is TGTGCCAGCAGTGAGTCTCTGGATACGCAGTATTTT.